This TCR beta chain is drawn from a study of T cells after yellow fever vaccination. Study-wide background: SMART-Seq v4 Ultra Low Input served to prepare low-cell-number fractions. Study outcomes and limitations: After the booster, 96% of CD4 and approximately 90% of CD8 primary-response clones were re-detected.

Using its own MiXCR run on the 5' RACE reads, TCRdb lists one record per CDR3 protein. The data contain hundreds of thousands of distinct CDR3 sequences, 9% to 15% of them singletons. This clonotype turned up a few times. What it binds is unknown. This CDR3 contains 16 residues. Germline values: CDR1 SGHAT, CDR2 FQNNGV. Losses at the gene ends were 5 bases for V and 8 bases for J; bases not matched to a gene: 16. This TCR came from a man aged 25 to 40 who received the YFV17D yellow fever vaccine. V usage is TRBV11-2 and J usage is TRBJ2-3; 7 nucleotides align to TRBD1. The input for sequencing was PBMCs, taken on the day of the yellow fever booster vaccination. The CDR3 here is CASSRLPLRDSRTQYF. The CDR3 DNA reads TGTGCCAGCAGCCGACTTCCCCTTCGGGACAGTCGTACGCAGTATTTT.